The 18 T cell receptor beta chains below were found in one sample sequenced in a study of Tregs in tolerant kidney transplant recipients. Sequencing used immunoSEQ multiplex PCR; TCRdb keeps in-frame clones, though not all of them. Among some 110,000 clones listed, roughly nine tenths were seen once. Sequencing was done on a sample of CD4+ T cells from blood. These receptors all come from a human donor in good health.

The CDR3 region is CASSLLLNTGELFF. CDR3 DNA sequence: TGCGCCAGCAGCTTGTTGTTGAACACCGGGGAGCTGTTTTTT. The rearrangement uses TRBV5-1 and TRBJ2-2; no reliable D call. The germline V and J ends were trimmed by 1 base and 1 base, with 5 bases remaining between them. In germline, CDR1 is SGHRS, CDR2 YFSETQ. This CDR3 has 14 amino acids.

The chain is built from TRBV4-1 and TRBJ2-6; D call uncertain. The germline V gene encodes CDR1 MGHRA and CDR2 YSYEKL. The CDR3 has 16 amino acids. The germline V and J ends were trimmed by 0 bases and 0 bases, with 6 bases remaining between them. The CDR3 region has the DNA TGCGCCAGCAGCCAAGACAGGTCCTCTGGGGCCAACGTCCTGACTTTC. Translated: CASSQDRSSGANVLTF.

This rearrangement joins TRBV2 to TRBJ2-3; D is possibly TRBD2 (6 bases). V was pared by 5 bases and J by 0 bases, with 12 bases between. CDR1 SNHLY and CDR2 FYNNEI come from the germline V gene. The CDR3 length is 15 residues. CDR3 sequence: CASSRDSISTDTQYF. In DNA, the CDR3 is TGTGCCAGCAGTCGGGACTCCATAAGCACAGATACGCAGTATTTT. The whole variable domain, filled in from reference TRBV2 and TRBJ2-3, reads EPEVTQTPSHQVTQMGQEVILRCVPISNHLYFYWYRQILGQKVEFLVSFYNNEISEKSEIFDDQFSVERPDGSNFTLKIRSTKLEDSAMYFCASSRDSISTDTQYFGPGTRLTVL.

The CDR3 spells CASSAIGNQPQHF. DNA for the CDR3: TGTGCCAGTAGTGCCATCGGCAATCAGCCCCAGCATTTT. The chain is built from TRBV19 and TRBJ1-5; no reliable D call. Germline CDR1 is LNHDA and CDR2 is SQIVND (reference sequence). The germline V and J ends were trimmed by 5 bases and 2 bases, with 7 bases remaining between them. CDR3 length: 13 residues.

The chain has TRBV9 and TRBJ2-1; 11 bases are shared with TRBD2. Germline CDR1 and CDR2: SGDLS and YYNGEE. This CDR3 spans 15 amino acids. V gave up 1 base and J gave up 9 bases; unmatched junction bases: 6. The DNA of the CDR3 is TGTGCCAGCAGCGTAACTAGCGGGAGTTTTTTTGAGCAGTTCTTC. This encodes CASSVTSGSFFEQFF.

The CDR3 sequence: CASRPRGQRSSYNSPLHF. The CDR3 region has the DNA TGTGCCAGCAGGCCCCGGGGGCAGCGGAGCTCCTATAATTCACCCCTCCACTTT. V is TRBV5-6 and J is TRBJ1-6; possibly TRBD1 for D (6 bases). Germline V lookup: CDR1 SGHDT, CDR2 YYEEEE. V shed 5 bases and J shed 0 bases, with 18 bases lying between them. The CDR3 has 18 amino acids.

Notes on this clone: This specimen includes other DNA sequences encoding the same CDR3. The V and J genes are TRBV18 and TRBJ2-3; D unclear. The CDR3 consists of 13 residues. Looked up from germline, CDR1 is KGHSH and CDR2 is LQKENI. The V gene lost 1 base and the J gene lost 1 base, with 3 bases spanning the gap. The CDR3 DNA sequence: TGTGCCAGCTCACCACGGGGCACAGATACGCAGTATTTT. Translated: CASSPRGTDTQYF.

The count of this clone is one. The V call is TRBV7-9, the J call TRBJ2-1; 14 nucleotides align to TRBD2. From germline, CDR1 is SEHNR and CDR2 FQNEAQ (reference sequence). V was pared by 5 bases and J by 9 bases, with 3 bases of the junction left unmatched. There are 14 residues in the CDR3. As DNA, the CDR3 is TGTGCCAGCAGCACGGGACTAGCGGGAGTTGAGCAGTTCTTC. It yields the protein CASSTGLAGVEQFF.

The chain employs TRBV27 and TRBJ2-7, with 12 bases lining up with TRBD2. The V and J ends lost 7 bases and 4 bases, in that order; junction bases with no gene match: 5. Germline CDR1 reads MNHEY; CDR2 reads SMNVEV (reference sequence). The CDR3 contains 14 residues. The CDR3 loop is CASKGLAGHYEQYF. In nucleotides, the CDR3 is TGTGCCAGCAAAGGACTAGCGGGGCATTACGAGCAGTACTTC.

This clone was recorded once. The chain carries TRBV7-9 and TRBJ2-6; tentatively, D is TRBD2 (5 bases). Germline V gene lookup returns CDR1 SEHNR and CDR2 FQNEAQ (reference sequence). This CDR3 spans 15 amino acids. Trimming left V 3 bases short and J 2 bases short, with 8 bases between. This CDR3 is CASSFIGAGANVLTF. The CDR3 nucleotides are TGTGCCAGCAGCTTCATCGGGGCTGGGGCCAACGTCCTGACTTTC. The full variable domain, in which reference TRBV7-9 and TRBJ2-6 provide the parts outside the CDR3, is DTGVSQNPRHKITKRGQNVTFRCDPISEHNRLYWYRQTLGQGPEFLTYFQNEAQLEKSRLLSDRFSAERPKGSFSTLEIQRTEQGDSAMYLCASSFIGAGANVLTFGAGSRLTVL.

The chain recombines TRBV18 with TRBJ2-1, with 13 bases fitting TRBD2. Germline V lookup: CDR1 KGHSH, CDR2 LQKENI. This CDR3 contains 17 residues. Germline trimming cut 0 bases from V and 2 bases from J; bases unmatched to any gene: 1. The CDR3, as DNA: TGTGCCAGCTCACCACCCGGACTAGCGGGAGCCTACAATGAGCAGTTCTTC. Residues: CASSPPGLAGAYNEQFF. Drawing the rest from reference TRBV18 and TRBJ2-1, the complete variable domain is NAGVMQNPRHLVRRRGQEARLRCSPMKGHSHVYWYRQLPEEGLKFMVYLQKENIIDESGMPKERFSAEFPKEGPSILRIQQVVRGDSAAYFCASSPPGLAGAYNEQFFGPGTRLTVL.

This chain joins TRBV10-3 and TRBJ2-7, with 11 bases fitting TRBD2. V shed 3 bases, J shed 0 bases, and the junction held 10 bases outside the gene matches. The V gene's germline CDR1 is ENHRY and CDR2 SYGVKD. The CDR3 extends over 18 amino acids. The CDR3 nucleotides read TGTGCCATCAGTGATTCGCTAGCGGGGGGCCGTAGCTCCTACGAGCAGTACTTC. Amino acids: CAISDSLAGGRSSYEQYF.

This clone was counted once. The CDR3 is CASAWTGSYEQYF. The CDR3 DNA follows: TGTGCCAGCGCCTGGACAGGTTCCTACGAGCAGTACTTC. The chain links TRBV2 to TRBJ2-7; 7 bases align to TRBD1. This CDR3 is 13 amino acids long. The V gene end was trimmed by 8 bases and the J gene end by 1 base; junction bases not matched to a gene: 5. CDR1 is SNHLY, CDR2 FYNNEI, per germline.

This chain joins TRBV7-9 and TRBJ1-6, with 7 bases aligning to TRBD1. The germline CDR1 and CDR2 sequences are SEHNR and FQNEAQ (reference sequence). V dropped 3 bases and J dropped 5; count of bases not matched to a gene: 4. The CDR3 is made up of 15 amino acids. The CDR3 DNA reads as TGTGCCAGCAGCTTTCGGGACAGCCATAATTCACCCCTCCACTTT. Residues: CASSFRDSHNSPLHF.

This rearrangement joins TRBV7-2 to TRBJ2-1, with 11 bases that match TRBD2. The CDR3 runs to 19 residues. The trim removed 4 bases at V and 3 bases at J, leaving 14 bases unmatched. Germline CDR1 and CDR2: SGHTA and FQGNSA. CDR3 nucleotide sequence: TGTGCCAGCAGCTCACCTAGGCGGGATAGCGGGGGGGACTACAATGAGCAGTTCTTC. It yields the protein CASSSPRRDSGGDYNEQFF.

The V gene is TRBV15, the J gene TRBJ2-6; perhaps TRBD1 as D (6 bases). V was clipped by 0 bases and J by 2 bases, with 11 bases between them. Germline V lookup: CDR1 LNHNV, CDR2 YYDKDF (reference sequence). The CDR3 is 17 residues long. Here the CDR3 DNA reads TGTGCCACCAGCAGAGATCAAGGGGGTCCTGGGGCCAACGTCCTGACTTTC. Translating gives CATSRDQGGPGANVLTF.

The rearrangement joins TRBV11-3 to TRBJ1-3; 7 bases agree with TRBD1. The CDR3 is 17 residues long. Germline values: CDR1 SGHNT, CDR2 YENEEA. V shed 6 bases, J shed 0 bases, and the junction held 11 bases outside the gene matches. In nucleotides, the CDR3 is TGTGCCAGCAGTTCAGGGGGAGGACAGAGCTCTGGAAACACCATATATTTT. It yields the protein CASSSGGGQSSGNTIYF.

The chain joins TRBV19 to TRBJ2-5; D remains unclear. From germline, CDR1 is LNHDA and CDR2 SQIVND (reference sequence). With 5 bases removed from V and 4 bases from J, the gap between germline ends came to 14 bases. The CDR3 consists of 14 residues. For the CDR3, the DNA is TGTGCCAGTAGTCCCCGGGCCGCCGGAGAGACCCAGTACTTC. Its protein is CASSPRAAGETQYF.